This T cell receptor (beta chain) came from a study of shared clonotypes between healthy human individuals. The study's findings and limits: Researchers sampled blood only, noting tissue repertoires likely differ.

There are 14 residues in the CDR3. Looked up from germline, CDR1 is SEHNR and CDR2 is FQNEAQ (reference sequence). The V segment lost 3 bases and the J segment 7 bases; nucleotides outside the gene matches: 5. This clone came up once. Its antigen is not identified. The method was immunoSEQ multiplex PCR; TCRdb's version includes in-frame clones alone and lacks a portion of them. In the table there are about 1.5 million clones, approximately 96% of which are singletons. Sequenced sample: naive CD4+ T cells sorted from blood. The subset was: CD45RA+ positively selected. The rearrangement links TRBV7-9 to TRBJ1-1; 10 bases agree with TRBD1. The TCR originated in a man aged 25-45 years in good health. The CDR3 loop reads CASSLTGGLSEAFF. The CDR3 DNA reads TGTGCCAGCAGCTTGACAGGGGGCCTAAGTGAAGCTTTCTTT.